This TCR beta chain was sequenced during a study of cytomegalovirus exposure and HLA in healthy donors (dated by TCRdb to between 2016 and 2019). General notes on the study: In an earlier analysis of approximately 500 of the donors, less than 350 Gb of sequence data and 100 million or so unique TCR beta sequences from 150 million to 200 million T cells were reported. Roughly 310 gigabases of sequencing data and around 87 million unique TCR sequences were included in an early release covering roughly 700 HLA-typed donors. Of the approximately 400 genotyped donors, about 84% fell in the genetic ancestry cluster associated with self-reported Caucasian donors. The study aimed to test whether cataloging public T cell receptors could reveal signatures of past pathogen exposure. The study used immunosequencing to profile the T cell repertoires of approximately 640 subjects and linked those repertoires to cytomegalovirus serostatus. Besides the first cohort of under 700 subjects, a separate validation cohort made up of 120 different subjects was used. The study combined high-throughput TCR immunosequencing, statistical association of individual TCRs with disease status, and machine learning to predict cytomegalovirus infection status. To study patterns of TCR occurrence, a later analysis re-analyzed previously published TCR beta repertoires from 600 to 750 donors and added high-resolution HLA genotyping. Rather than using new phenotypic data, the later analysis identified candidate immune exposures from TCR beta sequences and from how often those sequences occurred across donors. An earlier analysis of fewer than 700 of the donors applied high-throughput TCR beta sequencing to assess whether each TCR beta V gene segment acted as functional or pseudogenic. Donor age, sex, ethnicity and CMV serostatus were compiled together with the repertoire data. Genome-wide SNP genotypes for about three fifths of the roughly 670 donors were used in a later genetic analysis, which treated that subset as a discovery cohort. All discovery cohort repertoires had been generated on a single sequencing platform. Both class I and class II loci were covered by HLA typing, at four-digit resolution. The number of donors typed differed by locus, with about 629-630 for A, B, C, DRB1 and DQB1, approximately 500 for DQA1, 600 to 610 for DPA1, and around 430 for DPB1. Five DR-DQ haplotypes were treated as single units for association and clustering because of strong linkage in the cohort. Across about 380 genotyped donors of the cohort, an average of approximately 220,000 unique TCR beta nucleotide sequences per donor were sequenced, and approximately 17% of those sequences were non-productive. Results the study describes overall, beyond this receptor: Compared with the roughly 670-donor mean, donors in an Asian-associated ancestry cluster had fewer N-insertions in productive TCRs, according to a later genetic analysis. When HLA alleles, especially DR and DQ, strongly co-occurred, TCR associations were difficult to assign to individual alleles. According to a later analysis, TCR association rates differed among HLA loci, with DRB1 alleles showing the most associated TCRs and HLA-C alleles showing the fewest. An earlier analysis of 450 to 750 of the donors showed that most TCR beta V segments appeared in productive rearrangements either about 90% or about 30% of the time, which broadly matched IMGT annotations. The 87-base-pair reads could not distinguish some IMGT-functional V segments, including TRBV6-2 and TRBV6-3, so those segments were excluded. A later analysis associated 15,000 to 20,000 TCR beta sequences with specific HLA alleles at a false discovery rate of 0.05. Most TCR sequences were observed very rarely across donors, whereas some public TCRs were present in many individuals. Cytomegalovirus status was reported to be diagnosed by the classifier with high specificity and sensitivity in both the original and validation cohorts. This cohort had only TCR beta chains sequenced, and the lack of alpha or paired-chain data limited which features could be detected. It was suggested by the authors that the approach could potentially be generalized to other disease states and immunological phenotypes. In vitro tests confirmed that a few of the cytomegalovirus-associated TCR beta chains recognize cytomegalovirus antigens. For the cohort, immune exposure information was limited to CMV serostatus. Because counts were too low, fewer than 20 rarely observed V segments, including chromosome 9 orphons, were excluded from the earlier analysis of roughly 580 of the donors. In a later analysis, HLA-associated TCR beta chains showed more clonal expansion and lower generation probabilities than non-associated chains that were equally common. Presence/absence analyses assumed roughly uniform sequencing depth across donors, an assumption that may not hold. According to a later analysis, most CMV-associated TCR beta chains appeared to be HLA-restricted, and the HLA associations seemed to be driven largely by CMV exposure. The sequencing pipeline was judged likely to have produced a cluster of highly shared sequence variants as a technical artifact. A later genetic analysis associated a missense DCLRE1C variant with V-gene and J-gene trimming of TCR beta chains, and an independent cohort replicated the association. Because HLA typing was unavailable for some donors at each locus, only the typed subset was used in association tests. A further reported finding was that TCR beta sequences accurately predicted the HLA-A and HLA-B alleles for most subjects in the first cohort. Several of the top co-occurrence clusters appeared to be linked to parvovirus B19, influenza, CMV and Epstein-Barr virus, according to a later analysis. A total of 150 to 200 TCR beta chains were listed by the study as associated with cytomegalovirus. Linkage disequilibrium might explain the correlated functional status among segregating V segments, but an unknown experimental factor could not be excluded.

In total, around 600 healthy bone marrow donors made up the cohort. All cohort members were sampled while nominally healthy, although unrecorded immune exposures were likely present. The donor was CMV seropositive and was included in the group of 250 to 300 seropositive cohort members. A peripheral blood sample was collected from each donor, and TCR beta sequencing was performed on peripheral blood mononuclear cells. Genomic DNA extraction from the blood cell samples was performed with the Qiagen DNeasy Blood Extraction Kit. Library preparation used the immunoSEQ multiplex PCR assay. For the multiplex PCR, a mixture combining 60 forward primers for TCR Vbeta segments and 13 reverse primers for TCR Jbeta segments was used. The CDR3 region of rearranged TCR beta genes was amplified from genomic DNA with a multiplex PCR assay. The Illumina HiSeq System was used to sequence the amplified TCR beta libraries as 87-base-pair reads. The authors processed their data as follows. A later analysis tallied tens of millions of unique TCR beta chains across the 666 repertoires, and around 9.9 million of those chains were shared by two or more donors. To remove PCR and sequencing errors, raw reads were error-corrected and collapsed into unique sequences using a nearest-neighbor algorithm that merged closely related sequences. CDR3 sequences were aligned to IMGT reference sequences to assign V, D and J gene segments. For a sequence to be retained, a match of at least six nucleotides was required to both a V gene segment and a J gene segment. Rearrangements were classified as productive when the CDR3 lacked stop codons and remained in frame with V and J, and all other rearrangements were classified as non-productive. Following IMGT convention, CDR3 was defined as the stretch from the second conserved V-encoded cysteine to the conserved J-encoded phenylalanine. The earlier analysis of about 590 of the donors excluded sequences that lacked an unambiguous match to a single V gene segment. An earlier analysis of fewer than 750 of the donors classified V segments as functional when productive rearrangements were above 56.7% and as segregating when the standard deviation between donors was above 5%. A statistical classification framework was built to diagnose cytomegalovirus status from the catalog of TCR beta chain sequences. In a later analysis, TCR nucleotide sequences were compared against IMGT/GENE-DB human TR gene sequences so that V and J genes could be assigned. Using the TCRdist pipeline, a later analysis assigned CDR3 sequences along with most-parsimonious VDJ recombination scenarios. A later analysis defined each TCR beta chain by its CDR3 amino acid sequence plus V-gene family, and excluded reads lacking a unique V-gene family. A later analysis removed 550 to 650 highly shared, low-generation-probability nucleotide sequences to deal with suspected cross-contamination and a sequencing artifact. For each public chain, a later analysis derived a clonal expansion index from normalized ranks of inferred template counts within each repertoire. A later analysis computed generation probabilities with a VDJ recombination model fitted to out-of-frame rearrangements, and checked the results against IGoR. Hypergeometric tests were used in a later analysis to score TCR-TCR, TCR-HLA and TCR-CMV co-occurrence, with a repertoire-size bias correction applied to the TCR pairs. A later analysis estimated false discovery rates by permuting HLA or CMV assignments 20 times. In a later analysis, co-occurring TCRs were grouped with DBSCAN, and TCRdist sequence similarity was added when clustering was performed within HLA-allele-positive subsets. For co-occurrence clustering, repertoires with fewer than 30,000 or more than 120,000 public chains were excluded, along with roughly five repertoires with anomalous nucleotide sharing. TCRdb retrieved this table from immuneACCESS and kept in-frame rearrangements only. Not all clones are present; in checked studies, unresolved V genes account for under half, and no reason is known for the remainder. The DNA was the basis for D and trimming; V, J and clone size are from that table. The sample contains about 120,000 clones, under 80% of them found a single time. The ten largest make up around a tenth of the sample.

The germline V gene gives CDR1 as SGDLS and CDR2 as YYNGEE. CDR3 length: 14 amino acids, cysteine to phenylalanine. Only the CDR3 part of the read is kept: 42 bases, read in frame from the first base. Trimming takes 4 bases off V and 4 bases off J; junction bases not matched to a gene: 5. This clone was counted once. What this receptor recognizes is not known. There are no base qualities to consult, and no much larger clone falls within one base. This sequence uses TRBV9 and TRBJ1-2; 9 bases in the junction line up with TRBD1. Source material: PBMCs. The receptor was derived from a woman between 50 and 59 years old in good health and CMV-seropositive. DNA sequence: TGTGCCAGCAGCCAGGGACAGGGAGGCTATGGCTACACCTTC. This gives the protein CASSQGQGGYGYTF.